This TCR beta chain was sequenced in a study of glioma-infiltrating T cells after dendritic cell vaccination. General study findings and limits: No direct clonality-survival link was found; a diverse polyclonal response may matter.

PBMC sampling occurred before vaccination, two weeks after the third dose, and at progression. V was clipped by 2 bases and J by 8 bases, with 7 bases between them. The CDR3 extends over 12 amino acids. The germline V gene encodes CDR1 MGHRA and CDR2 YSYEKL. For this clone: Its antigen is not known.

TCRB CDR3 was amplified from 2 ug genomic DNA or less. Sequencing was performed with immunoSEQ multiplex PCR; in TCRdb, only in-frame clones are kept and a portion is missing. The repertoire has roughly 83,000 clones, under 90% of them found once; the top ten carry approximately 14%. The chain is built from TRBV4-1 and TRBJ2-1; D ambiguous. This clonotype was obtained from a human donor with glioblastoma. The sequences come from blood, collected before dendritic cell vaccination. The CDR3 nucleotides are TGCGCCAGCAGCCAAATACTCGATGAGCAGTTCTTC. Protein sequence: CASSQILDEQFF.